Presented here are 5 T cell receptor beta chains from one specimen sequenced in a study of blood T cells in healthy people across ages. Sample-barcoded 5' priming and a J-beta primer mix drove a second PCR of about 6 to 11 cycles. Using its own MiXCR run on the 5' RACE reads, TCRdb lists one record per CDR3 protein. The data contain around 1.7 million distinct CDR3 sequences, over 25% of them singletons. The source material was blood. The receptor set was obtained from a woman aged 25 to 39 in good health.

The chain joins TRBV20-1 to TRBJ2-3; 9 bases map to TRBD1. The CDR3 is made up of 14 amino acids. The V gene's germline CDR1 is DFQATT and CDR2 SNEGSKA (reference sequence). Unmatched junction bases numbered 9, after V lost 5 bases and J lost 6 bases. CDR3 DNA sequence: TGCAGTGCTCAACAGGGGGCTAATTGGGATACGCAGTATTTT. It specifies CSAQQGANWDTQYF.

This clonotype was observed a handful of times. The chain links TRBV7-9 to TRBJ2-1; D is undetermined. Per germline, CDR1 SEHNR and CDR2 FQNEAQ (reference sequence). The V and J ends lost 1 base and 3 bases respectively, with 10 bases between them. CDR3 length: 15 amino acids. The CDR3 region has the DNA TGTGCCAGCAGCTTAGATTGGTCTGGCTACAATGAGCAGTTCTTC. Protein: CASSLDWSGYNEQFF. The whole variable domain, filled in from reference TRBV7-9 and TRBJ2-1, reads DTGVSQNPRHKITKRGQNVTFRCDPISEHNRLYWYRQTLGQGPEFLTYFQNEAQLEKSRLLSDRFSAERPKGSFSTLEIQRTEQGDSAMYLCASSLDWSGYNEQFFGPGTRLTVL.

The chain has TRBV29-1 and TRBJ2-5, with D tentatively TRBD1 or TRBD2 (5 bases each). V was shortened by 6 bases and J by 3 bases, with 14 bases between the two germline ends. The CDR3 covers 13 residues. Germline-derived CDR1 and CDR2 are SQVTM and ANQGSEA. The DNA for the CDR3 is TGCAGCGTATCGGGGACCCTGGAAGAGACCCAGTACTTC. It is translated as CSVSGTLEETQYF.

In nucleotides, the CDR3 is TGCAGTGCTAGAGCCGACAGGAACACTGAAGCTTTCTTT. It encodes CSARADRNTEAFF. The chain couples TRBV20-1 to TRBJ1-1, with D maybe TRBD1 (5 bases). Germline CDR1 is DFQATT and CDR2 is SNEGSKA (reference sequence). This CDR3 is 13 amino acids long. V lost 1 base and J 1 base, leaving 7 bases between the germline ends.

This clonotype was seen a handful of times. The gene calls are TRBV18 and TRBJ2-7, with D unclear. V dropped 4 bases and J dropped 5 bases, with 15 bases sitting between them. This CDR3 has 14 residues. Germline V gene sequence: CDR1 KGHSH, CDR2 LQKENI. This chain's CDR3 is CASSRTQQVNEQYF. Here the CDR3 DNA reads TGTGCCAGCTCACGCACCCAGCAGGTCAACGAGCAGTACTTC.